The 32 T cell receptor beta chains reported below all come from one sample, sequenced in a study of metastatic and nonmetastatic thyroid tumors. Treatment of any kind had been given to no patient before thyroid surgery. TCRdb ran MiXCR on the PCR reads. The profile shows some 29,000 clones, 3.7% of them singletons. The specimen was blood. The source is a male donor with papillary thyroid cancer or a benign thyroid nodule (not recorded which). Some clones in this sample may be carry-over from other donors' samples.

This clone has a handful of counts. Relative to the germline gene, one junction end is altered; a read error may explain this. V and J are TRBV6-1 and TRBJ2-6; D remains unclear. CDR3 length: 13 amino acids. In germline, CDR1 is MNHNS, CDR2 SASEGT. The CDR3 bases are TGTGCCAGCGGTGAGTCTGGGACCAACGTCCTGACTTTC. Translating it yields CASGESGTNVLTF.

This chain joins TRBV12-3 or TRBV12-4 and TRBJ1-5, with D uncertain. Trimming left V 3 bases short and J 2 bases short, with 5 bases between. This CDR3 is built from 13 residues. The CDR3 nucleotides are TGTGCCAGCAGTTTTCATGGCAATCAGCCCCAGCATTTT. This sequence encodes CASSFHGNQPQHF.

This clone was observed a handful of times. Here the CDR3 omits its conserved ending phenylalanine or tryptophan, so a read error is the likely source. The DNA is omitted, as the CDR3 cannot be located on it reliably, and the CDR3 follows TCRdb's listing. The chain combines TRBV6-1 with TRBJ1-2. The CDR3 adds up to 9 amino acids, both ends counted. CDR1 MNHNS and CDR2 SASEGT come from the germline V gene. The CDR3 sequence is CASREAASE.

There are many counts of this clone. The V call is TRBV19, the J call TRBJ2-2, with D perhaps matching TRBD1 or TRBD2 (5 bases each). The V gene lost 1 base and the J gene lost 7 bases, with 16 bases spanning the gap. Germline loops: CDR1 LNHDA, CDR2 SQIVND (reference sequence). This CDR3 contains 16 residues. The CDR3 nucleotides are TGTGCCAGTAGTATAGGGTCCCCCCGAGGGGTCGGGGAGCTGTTTTTT. Protein product: CASSIGSPRGVGELFF.

V and J are TRBV15 and TRBJ2-7, with 9 bases that match TRBD1. V lost 3 bases, J lost 4 bases, and 7 bases stayed unmatched. The germline CDR1 and CDR2 sequences are LNHNV and YYDKDF (reference sequence). This CDR3 is built from 15 residues. The CDR3 reads CATSSGQGKWYEQYF. CDR3 DNA sequence: TGTGCCACCAGCAGCGGACAGGGGAAATGGTACGAGCAGTACTTC.

This clone came up a few times. The chain recombines TRBV2 with TRBJ2-7, with D maybe TRBD1 (5 bases). CDR3 length: 13 amino acids. Trimming shortened V by 6 bases and J by 2 bases, and 11 bases separated the two germline ends. Germline assignment: CDR1 SNHLY and CDR2 FYNNEI. The CDR3 region has the DNA TGTGCCAGCAGGGACGACAGAACCTACGAGCAGTACTTC. Its protein is CASRDDRTYEQYF.

This clone was counted between two and nine times. A much bigger clone sits one base away, suggesting this may be a read error. The chain links TRBV27 to TRBJ1-1; tentative D call: TRBD1 (5 bases). The CDR3 runs 12 residues. CDR1 is MNHEY, CDR2 SMNVEV, per germline (reference sequence). Between the trimmed V and J ends, which lost 8 bases and 8 bases, there was a span of 15 bases. The CDR3 nucleotides read TGTGCCAGCGTCCCCGTGGGGGGAGAAGCTTTCTTT. This translates into CASVPVGGEAFF.

This clone has only a few counts. A junction boundary mismatches the germline segment, possibly from a read error. The V call is TRBV24-1, the J call TRBJ2-3; D assignment may be TRBD1 or TRBD2 (5 bases each). Looked up from germline, CDR1 is KGHDR and CDR2 is SFDVKD. This CDR3 is 16 amino acids long. The CDR3 DNA follows: TGTGCCACCAGTGATCCCGGACATGCTAGCACAGGTACGCAGTATTTT. This encodes CATSDPGHASTGTQYF.

This clone was counted between two and nine times. This chain joins TRBV19 and TRBJ2-3; D unresolved. Germline CDR1 is LNHDA and CDR2 is SQIVND (reference sequence). The CDR3 runs 14 residues. Deletions cut 0 bases from V and 1 base from J, with 5 bases between. CDR3 DNA sequence: TGTGCCAGTAGTATAGACCCCCGCACAGATACGCAGTATTTT. Translated, it gives CASSIDPRTDTQYF. The full variable domain, completed using reference TRBV19 and TRBJ2-3, is DGGITQSPKYLFRKEGQNVTLSCEQNLNHDAMYWYRQDPGQGLRLIYYSQIVNDFQKGDIAEGYSVSREKKESFPLTVTSAQKNPTAFYLCASSIDPRTDTQYFGPGTRLTVL.

This clone was seen only a few times. The chain recombines TRBV28 with TRBJ1-2; possibly TRBD1 for D (5 bases). Germline loops: CDR1 MDHEN, CDR2 SYDVKM. Between the trimmed V and J ends, which lost 4 bases and 6 bases, there was a span of 9 bases. The CDR3 runs 12 residues. The CDR3 nucleotides read TGTGCCAGCAGTTCAGGGAGGCATGGCTACACCTTC. Protein product: CASSSGRHGYTF.

By sample fraction, this clone is medium-sized. The chain combines TRBV27 with TRBJ1-2, with a tentative D call TRBD1 (6 bases). The CDR3 totals 15 residues. In germline, CDR1 is MNHEY, CDR2 SMNVEV (reference sequence). V lost 2 bases to trimming and J lost 2 bases, with 12 bases between them. CDR3 sequence: CASSLRFGQNYGYTF. As DNA, the CDR3 is TGTGCCAGCAGTTTACGTTTCGGACAGAACTATGGCTACACCTTC.

Many counts were recorded for this clone. The chain links TRBV12-3 or TRBV12-4 to TRBJ2-7, with D perhaps matching TRBD2 (5 bases). The CDR3 extends over 13 amino acids. Trimming removed 5 bases from V and 5 bases from J, with 13 bases in between. CDR3 amino acids: CASSHGEPHEQYF. The DNA for the CDR3 is TGTGCCAGCAGTCACGGGGAGCCCCACGAGCAGTACTTC.

The V and J genes are TRBV20-1 and TRBJ2-2; 9 positions agree with TRBD2. With V trimmed by 0 bases and J by 1 base, 6 bases remained unmatched. CDR1 DFQATT and CDR2 SNEGSKA come from the germline V gene (reference sequence). The CDR3 consists of 17 residues. The CDR3 sequence: CSARDWASGVNTGELFF. CDR3 in DNA: TGCAGTGCTAGAGATTGGGCTAGCGGGGTGAACACCGGGGAGCTGTTTTTT.

This clone was seen a few times. Germline is not matched at one junction end, which may reflect a read error. V is TRBV6-1 and J is TRBJ2-2; tentatively, D is TRBD1 (6 bases). There are 15 residues in the CDR3. Germline V gene lookup returns CDR1 MNHNS and CDR2 SASEGT. In nucleotides, the CDR3 is TGTGCCAGCAGGATCAGGGGCGCTTACACTGGGGAGCTGTTTTTT. Its protein is CASRIRGAYTGELFF.

This clone appeared many times. The V gene is TRBV7-9, the J gene TRBJ1-3; D unclear. The CDR3 has 16 residues. V shed 2 bases and J shed 0 bases, with 11 bases lying between them. Per the germline V gene, CDR1 is SEHNR and CDR2 is FQNEAQ (reference sequence). CDR3 coding DNA: TGTGCCAGCAGCTTATGGGAAACATCCTCTGGAAACACCATATATTTT. Its translation: CASSLWETSSGNTIYF.

The V and J genes are TRBV6-1 and TRBJ2-3; 11 bases agree with TRBD2. Germline CDR1 MNHNS, CDR2 SASEGT. V lost 7 bases, J lost 4 bases, and 10 bases stayed unmatched. CDR3 length: 16 residues. The CDR3 coding sequence is TGTGCCAGCAACGTAATAGCGGGAGGGCCAGCAGATACGCAGTATTTT. Amino acid sequence: CASNVIAGGPADTQYF.

The sample holds a few counts of this clone. The chain uses TRBV20-1 and TRBJ2-4; D may match TRBD1 or TRBD2 (5 bases each). V shed 0 bases and J shed 7 bases, with 16 bases lying between them. Germline loops: CDR1 DFQATT, CDR2 SNEGSKA (reference sequence). This CDR3 contains 15 residues. The CDR3 DNA reads TGCAGTGCTAGAGATCCCCAGGGACCGGGGAACATTCAGTACTTC. Its protein is CSARDPQGPGNIQYF.

In this sample, this clone turned up a few times. The CDR3 carries no conserved terminal phenylalanine or tryptophan, so it likely arises from a read error. The DNA is left out, because the CDR3 cannot be placed on it with certainty; the CDR3 is given as TCRdb lists it. The J gene is TRBJ1-2, the V gene TRBV15; the D segment call TRBD1 is taken from the table without a DNA check. CDR1 is LNHNV, CDR2 YYDKDF, per germline (reference sequence). A total of 10 residues make up the CDR3, ends included. The CDR3 loop is CATSRVGTGS.

The V and J genes are TRBV6-2 or TRBV6-3 and TRBJ2-3; 7 nucleotides line up with TRBD2. The CDR3 spans 14 residues. The ends lost 5 bases at V and 2 bases at J; junction bases unmatched: 4. Per germline, CDR1 MNHEY and CDR2 SVGEGT. In nucleotides, the CDR3 is TGTGCCAGCAGTGGACTAGGAGTCACAGATACGCAGTATTTT. Amino acid sequence: CASSGLGVTDTQYF.

In its sample, this clone was seen a few times. The chain is built from TRBV6-1 and TRBJ1-1; D unresolved. V was clipped by 6 bases and J by 5 bases, with 10 bases between them. This CDR3 comprises 12 residues. Germline values: CDR1 MNHNS, CDR2 SASEGT. CDR3: CASSRKRTEAFF. The CDR3, as DNA: TGTGCCAGCAGCCGGAAAAGGACTGAAGCTTTCTTT.

This clone appeared many times. V usage is TRBV20-1 and J usage is TRBJ2-1; D is unresolved. The germline V and J ends were trimmed by 1 base and 6 bases, with 13 bases remaining between them. CDR1 and CDR2 (germline): DFQATT, SNEGSKA (reference sequence). The CDR3 extends over 14 amino acids. Here the CDR3 DNA reads TGCAGTGCTAGAGTTACCGGGCGCCCCAATGAGCAGTTCTTC. The encoded protein is CSARVTGRPNEQFF.

This clone appeared many times. One end of the junction is discordant with germline, which a read error may explain. The same CDR3 is also encoded by other DNA sequences in this sample. The rearrangement links TRBV19 to TRBJ2-3, with D tentatively TRBD1 or TRBD2 (6 bases each). CDR1 is LNHDA and CDR2 is SQIVND in the germline V gene (reference sequence). This CDR3 is built from 13 residues. Written as DNA, the CDR3 is TGTGCCAGTAGGAGGGGGGCCACAGACACGCAGTATTTT. Its protein product is CASRRGATDTQYF.

This clone was recorded many times. V gene TRBV14 combines with J gene TRBJ2-5; TRBD1 is a possible D gene (5 bases). The CDR3 contains 13 residues. In germline, CDR1 is SGHDN, CDR2 FVKESK. The ends were cut back, 4 bases at V and 1 base at J, with 7 bases in the middle. The CDR3 here is CASSPTVQETQYF. CDR3 coding DNA: TGTGCCAGCAGCCCGACAGTCCAAGAGACCCAGTACTTC.

The chain employs TRBV19 and TRBJ2-3, with TRBD1 matching 11 bases. Losses at the gene ends were 4 bases for V and 4 bases for J; bases not matched to a gene: 1. There are 14 residues in the CDR3. Germline V CDR1 and CDR2: LNHDA, SQIVND (reference sequence). The CDR3 sequence: CASSTGQGADTQYF. CDR3 nucleotides: TGTGCCAGTAGTACGGGACAGGGGGCAGATACGCAGTATTTT.

This clone appeared many times. V gene TRBV20-1 combines with J gene TRBJ2-3; TRBD2 aligns across 13 bases. This CDR3 has 15 residues. With V trimmed by 4 bases and J by 4 bases, 5 bases remained unmatched. In germline, CDR1 is DFQATT, CDR2 SNEGSKA (reference sequence). In nucleotides, the CDR3 is TGCAGTGCTATACGGACTAGCGGGAGTTCAGATACGCAGTATTTT. As protein: CSAIRTSGSSDTQYF.

This clone has more than one count but fewer than ten. The chain carries TRBV6-1 and TRBJ1-2; TRBD1 aligns across 8 bases. Trimming took 7 bases from V and 5 from J; bases not matched to a gene: 15. Per germline, CDR1 MNHNS and CDR2 SASEGT. CDR3 size: 16 residues. CDR3 DNA: TGTGCCAGCACCCTACGGGGAGACAGGGGCTTTTATGGCTACACCTTC. As protein: CASTLRGDRGFYGYTF.

This clone was seen only a few times. The chain links TRBV28 to TRBJ2-2, with TRBD2 matching 9 bases. CDR1 MDHEN and CDR2 SYDVKM come from the germline V gene. V was clipped by 6 bases and J by 7 bases; unmatched bases: 27. The CDR3 sequence is 21 residues long. The CDR3 spells CASRPPRQTATSGSAIGELFF. Written as DNA, the CDR3 is TGTGCCAGCAGACCTCCGCGACAGACAGCGACTAGCGGTAGTGCCATCGGGGAGCTGTTTTTT.

This clone was seen repeatedly, ten times or more. This chain connects TRBV3-1 to TRBJ2-3; the match to TRBD2 covers 15 bases. Germline trimming cut 4 bases from V and 4 bases from J; bases unmatched to any gene: 3. CDR1 LGHDT and CDR2 YNNKEL come from the germline V gene (reference sequence). This CDR3 has 16 amino acids. The DNA for the CDR3 is TGTGCCAGCAGCCTAGGACTAGCGGGAGGGCCAGATACGCAGTATTTT. Translating gives CASSLGLAGGPDTQYF.

Many counts were recorded for this clone. The chain carries TRBV7-7 and TRBJ2-5; D call uncertain. V was trimmed by 1 base and J by 2 bases, leaving 5 bases between them. Germline CDR1 SSHAT, CDR2 FNYEAQ (reference sequence). This CDR3 is 13 amino acids long. The CDR3 loop reads CASSLDRQETQYF. As DNA, the CDR3 is TGTGCCAGCAGCTTAGACAGACAAGAGACCCAGTACTTC.

As regards this clone: This same CDR3 is encoded by further DNA sequences in the sample. J is TRBJ1-4 and V is TRBV10-3; 7 nucleotides line up with TRBD1. The CDR3 has 15 residues. V lost 4 bases, J lost 8 bases, and 10 bases stayed unmatched. CDR1 ENHRY and CDR2 SYGVKD come from the germline V gene. In nucleotides, the CDR3 is TGTGCCATCAGTGCCCAGTGGGACAGAGGGGAAAAACTGTTTTTT. Its protein product is CAISAQWDRGEKLFF.

Comment on this clone: At one end the junction does not follow the germline gene, possibly because of a read error. The chain carries TRBV7-6 and TRBJ1-1; TRBD1 matches at 9 bases. This CDR3 comprises 15 residues. Germline V gives CDR1 SGHVS, CDR2 FNYEAQ. CDR3 sequence (DNA): TGTGTCAGCAGCTCTCCGGGACAGGGTAACACTGAAGCTTTCTTT. Translating gives CVSSSPGQGNTEAFF.

This clone was detected only a few times. This chain links TRBV20-1 with TRBJ2-1; D remains unclear. Germline CDR1 is DFQATT and CDR2 is SNEGSKA (reference sequence). The CDR3 has 12 residues. The V and J ends lost 1 base and 4 bases respectively, with 5 bases between them. This chain's CDR3 is CSARVLYNEQFF. CDR3 nucleotides: TGCAGTGCTAGAGTGCTTTACAATGAGCAGTTCTTC.